Following are 26 T cell receptor beta chains from one sample sequenced in a study of technical replicates of blood from a handful of donors. Method: immunoSEQ multiplex PCR; TCRdb's copy keeps in-frame clones and lacks some. Of roughly 90,000 clones in the sample, 92% are singletons; the top ten hold under 0.3%. Sequencing was performed on T cells isolated from PBMCs. All receptors derive from a human donor in good health.

The rearrangement joins TRBV7-9 to TRBJ2-5; 7 positions match TRBD1. Per germline, CDR1 SEHNR and CDR2 FQNEAQ (reference sequence). The junction had 8 bases not matched to a gene; V was cut back by 5 bases and J by 2 bases. The CDR3 is made up of 15 amino acids. The CDR3: CASSPRGDRQETQYF. Written as DNA, the CDR3 is TGTGCCAGCAGCCCTCGAGGGGACAGACAAGAGACCCAGTACTTC. Looking up the rest from reference TRBV7-9 and TRBJ2-5 gives the full variable domain: DTGVSQNPRHKITKRGQNVTFRCDPISEHNRLYWYRQTLGQGPEFLTYFQNEAQLEKSRLLSDRFSAERPKGSFSTLEIQRTEQGDSAMYLCASSPRGDRQETQYFGPGTRLLVL.

The chain carries TRBV5-1 and TRBJ1-1; 10 bases map to TRBD1. V was pared by 3 bases and J by 3 bases, with 8 bases of the junction left unmatched. Germline V lookup: CDR1 SGHRS, CDR2 YFSETQ. The CDR3 is made up of 16 amino acids. The CDR3 DNA is TGCGCCAGCAGCTCGTCGACAGGGGGCTTGGACACTGAAGCTTTCTTT. The encoded protein is CASSSSTGGLDTEAFF.

The rearrangement uses TRBV10-1 and TRBJ2-3, with a weak D call TRBD1 (6 bases). The CDR3 runs 16 residues. Trimming took off 3 bases at V and 0 bases at J, with 13 bases between the two ends. CDR1 and CDR2 (germline): WNHNN, SYGVQD (reference sequence). CDR3 nucleotides: TGCGCCAGCAGTGATTCAGGGGTCACTAGCACAGATACGCAGTATTTT. It yields the protein CASSDSGVTSTDTQYF.

CDR3 DNA: TGTGCCACCAGCAGAGATCCCGGGGGACGCTCAACCGGGGAGCTGTTTTTT. This encodes CATSRDPGGRSTGELFF. The chain is built from TRBV15 and TRBJ2-2, with D perhaps matching TRBD2 (6 bases). Germline CDR1 is LNHNV and CDR2 is YYDKDF (reference sequence). The germline V and J ends were trimmed by 0 bases and 5 bases, with 16 bases remaining between them. CDR3 size: 17 residues.

The chain links TRBV27 to TRBJ1-5, with 7 nucleotides matching TRBD1. CDR1 and CDR2 (germline): MNHEY, SMNVEV (reference sequence). V trimming: 5 bases; J trimming: 4 bases; junction bases outside the gene matches: 26. The CDR3 sequence is 21 residues long. The CDR3 nucleotides are TGTGCCAGCAGTCCGGGACAGCATTTCCAAGGGGGGCATTTAAGGAATCAGCCCCAGCATTTT. Translating gives CASSPGQHFQGGHLRNQPQHF.

The chain has TRBV6-1 and TRBJ2-7; 10 bases agree with TRBD1. V shed 5 bases, J shed 2 bases, and the junction held 3 bases outside the gene matches. CDR3 length: 14 amino acids. The V gene's germline CDR1 is MNHNS and CDR2 SASEGT. The chain's CDR3 is CASSLGTGAYEQYF. The CDR3 nucleotides read TGTGCCAGCAGTCTTGGGACAGGGGCCTACGAGCAGTACTTC.

The gene calls are TRBV29-1 and TRBJ2-7, with D possibly being TRBD2 (7 bases). Between the trimmed V and J ends, which lost 7 bases and 7 bases, there was a span of 20 bases. CDR1 and CDR2 from the germline V gene are SQVTM and ANQGSEA. There are 13 residues in the CDR3. The CDR3 coding sequence is TGCAGCGGAGGCCCTGGGGGGGGGCGGGAGCAGTACTTC. As protein: CSGGPGGGREQYF.

About this clone itself: In the same sample, other DNA sequences code for this CDR3. The CDR3 sequence is CASSPTGGGYEQYF. In DNA form, the CDR3 reads TGTGCCAGCAGTCCAACAGGGGGAGGCTACGAGCAGTACTTC. This chain joins TRBV7-9 and TRBJ2-7, with 8 bases identical to TRBD1. The CDR3 spans 14 residues. V was pared by 6 bases and J by 3 bases, with 7 bases of the junction left unmatched. CDR1 is SEHNR, CDR2 FQNEAQ, per germline (reference sequence).

J is TRBJ2-7 and V is TRBV5-1; 10 bases map to TRBD1. Germline CDR1 SGHRS, CDR2 YFSETQ. The CDR3 has 14 amino acids. V was clipped by 7 bases and J by 3 bases; unmatched bases: 7. In nucleotides, the CDR3 is TGCGCCAGCGGACGGACAGGGGGTAACTACGAGCAGTACTTC. Translation gives CASGRTGGNYEQYF.

The gene calls are TRBV7-9 and TRBJ1-2; a possible D gene is TRBD1 (5 bases). With 5 bases removed from V and 4 bases from J, the gap between germline ends came to 14 bases. This CDR3 region has 14 residues. Germline V gene lookup returns CDR1 SEHNR and CDR2 FQNEAQ (reference sequence). The CDR3 DNA follows: TGTGCCAGCAGCCGCTCGACAGAGCCCTATGGCTACACCTTC. This sequence encodes CASSRSTEPYGYTF. Based on the CDR3 plus reference TRBV7-9 and TRBJ1-2, the full variable domain is DTGVSQNPRHKITKRGQNVTFRCDPISEHNRLYWYRQTLGQGPEFLTYFQNEAQLEKSRLLSDRFSAERPKGSFSTLEIQRTEQGDSAMYLCASSRSTEPYGYTFGSGTRLTVV.

The chain combines TRBV14 with TRBJ2-2; D may be TRBD1 (5 bases). The CDR3 is made up of 14 amino acids. The germline V and J ends were trimmed by 4 bases and 2 bases, with 8 bases remaining between them. Germline loops: CDR1 SGHDN, CDR2 FVKESK. CDR3 in DNA: TGTGCCAGCAGCCGACAGTTTAACACCGGGGAGCTGTTTTTT. Its protein is CASSRQFNTGELFF.

In its sample, this clone was seen once. This rearrangement joins TRBV30 to TRBJ1-2; tentative D call: TRBD1 (5 bases). This CDR3 region has 11 residues. Germline-derived CDR1 and CDR2 are GTSNPN and SVGIG (reference sequence). V lost 3 bases, J lost 10 bases, and 12 bases lay in between. The CDR3 DNA reads as TGTGCCTGGAGCTTACCGACAGACTACACCTTC. Translating it yields CAWSLPTDYTF.

J is TRBJ1-6 and V is TRBV6-8; 9 bases are shared with TRBD1. The germline gives CDR1 MNHGY, CDR2 SAAAGT. Trimming at V came to 4 bases and at J to 13 bases, leaving 11 bases not matched to a gene. This CDR3 is 15 amino acids long. CDR3 in amino acids: CASSFGQGLDGPLHF. DNA of the CDR3: TGTGCCAGCAGTTTTGGACAGGGGCTAGACGGGCCCCTCCACTTT.

V gene TRBV11-3 combines with J gene TRBJ1-1; D is ambiguous. The CDR3 runs to 15 residues. CDR1 SGHNT and CDR2 YENEEA come from the germline V gene. The ends were cut back, 2 bases at V and 5 bases at J, with 15 bases in the middle. This CDR3 reads CASSLRGRGQTEAFF. The CDR3 DNA sequence: TGTGCCAGCAGCTTAAGAGGAAGAGGGCAGACTGAAGCTTTCTTT.

In this sample, this clone turned up once. The gene calls are TRBV5-8 and TRBJ2-7, with 8 bases that match TRBD2. Germline V CDR1 and CDR2: SGHTS, YDEGEE. Unmatched junction bases numbered 5, after V lost 1 base and J lost 2 bases. The CDR3 is made up of 15 amino acids. The CDR3 loop reads CASSLQPAGAYEQYF. The CDR3 bases are TGTGCCAGCAGCTTGCAGCCAGCGGGGGCCTACGAGCAGTACTTC.

V usage is TRBV9 and J usage is TRBJ2-3; 7 nucleotides align to TRBD2. The germline gives CDR1 SGDLS, CDR2 YYNGEE. The CDR3 has 16 residues. Losses at the gene ends were 7 bases for V and 5 bases for J; bases not matched to a gene: 16. CDR3 DNA sequence: TGTGCCAGCTCCGGGGGGATTGGCTGGGGATTAGATACGCAGTATTTT. Protein: CASSGGIGWGLDTQYF.

Remarks on this clone: The germline gene is not matched at one end of the junction; a read error may be the cause. The gene calls are TRBV6-4 and TRBJ2-1, with 10 bases lining up with TRBD2. CDR3 length: 15 amino acids. Per germline, CDR1 MRHNA and CDR2 SNTAGT. In DNA, the CDR3 is TGTGCCAGCAGTGAATCAGCGGGAGGGTACAGTGAGCAGTTCTTC. Translating gives CASSESAGGYSEQFF.

This rearrangement joins TRBV5-4 to TRBJ2-7; 7 positions match TRBD1. The CDR3 covers 13 residues. The germline V gene has CDR1 SGHNT and CDR2 YYREEE (reference sequence). The V gene end was trimmed by 3 bases and the J gene end by 0 bases; junction bases not matched to a gene: 0. CDR3 protein: CASSWDSSYEQYF. The CDR3, as DNA: TGTGCCAGCAGCTGGGACAGCTCCTACGAGCAGTACTTC.

The V and J genes are TRBV28 and TRBJ2-2; 11 nucleotides agree with TRBD1. The germline gives CDR1 MDHEN, CDR2 SYDVKM. The CDR3 has 16 residues. With V trimmed by 5 bases and J by 6 bases, 8 bases remained unmatched. The CDR3 protein is CASSPPPGQGAGELFF. DNA of the CDR3: TGTGCCAGCAGTCCGCCCCCGGGACAGGGGGCCGGGGAGCTGTTTTTT.

The chain joins TRBV7-9 to TRBJ1-1; no clear D. Trimming pared 1 base from V and 5 bases from J, leaving 14 bases between. CDR1 SEHNR and CDR2 FQNEAQ come from the germline V gene (reference sequence). The CDR3 spans 15 residues. The CDR3 protein is CASSLGSVFGTEAFF. In nucleotides, the CDR3 is TGTGCCAGCAGCTTAGGGTCGGTTTTTGGTACTGAAGCTTTCTTT. The variable domain in full, with the rest retrieved from reference TRBV7-9 and TRBJ1-1, is DTGVSQNPRHKITKRGQNVTFRCDPISEHNRLYWYRQTLGQGPEFLTYFQNEAQLEKSRLLSDRFSAERPKGSFSTLEIQRTEQGDSAMYLCASSLGSVFGTEAFFGQGTRLTVV.

V gene TRBV2 combines with J gene TRBJ2-1; 12 bases are shared with TRBD2. The length of the CDR3 is 16 residues. V was clipped by 8 bases and J by 1 base; unmatched bases: 6. Germline V lookup: CDR1 SNHLY, CDR2 FYNNEI. CDR3 DNA: TGTGCCAGCTTCGGACTAGCGGGGTCTTCCTACAATGAGCAGTTCTTC. Its translation is CASFGLAGSSYNEQFF. Full variable domain (rest looked up from reference TRBV2 and TRBJ2-1): EPEVTQTPSHQVTQMGQEVILRCVPISNHLYFYWYRQILGQKVEFLVSFYNNEISEKSEIFDDQFSVERPDGSNFTLKIRSTKLEDSAMYFCASFGLAGSSYNEQFFGPGTRLTVL.

The sample holds one count of this clone. The rearrangement links TRBV5-1 to TRBJ2-6, with TRBD2 identical over 8 bases. Germline V lookup: CDR1 SGHRS, CDR2 YFSETQ. This CDR3 comprises 18 residues. Germline trimming cut 3 bases from V and 0 bases from J; bases unmatched to any gene: 8. The CDR3 protein is CASSSRTSPISGANVLTF. The CDR3 region has the DNA TGCGCCAGCAGCTCACGGACTAGCCCAATCTCTGGGGCCAACGTCCTGACTTTC.

This chain joins TRBV6-5 and TRBJ2-7; possible D gene TRBD1, 6 bases. Germline CDR1 reads MNHEY; CDR2 reads SVGAGI. V lost 0 bases to trimming and J lost 6 bases, with 18 bases between them. This CDR3 has 16 amino acids. DNA for the CDR3: TGTGCCAGCAGTTACTCAGGCAGGGGTTTGTGGTTCGAGCAGTACTTC. Translated: CASSYSGRGLWFEQYF.

CDR3 nucleotides: TGCGCCAGCACCCGGACAGGGAGGTATGGCTACACCTTC. It translates to CASTRTGRYGYTF. The chain combines TRBV10-2 with TRBJ1-2; 8 bases match TRBD1. J was trimmed by 5 bases and V by 7 bases; bases with no gene match: 6. Germline V gene lookup returns CDR1 WSHSY and CDR2 SAAADI. The CDR3 length is 13 residues.

The V gene is TRBV27, the J gene TRBJ1-3; possible D gene TRBD1, 6 bases. The CDR3 is 17 residues long. V lost 6 bases to trimming and J lost 2 bases, with 20 bases between them. CDR1 is MNHEY and CDR2 is SMNVEV in the germline V gene (reference sequence). The CDR3 sequence is CASSPSYPGDPGNTIYF. The CDR3 nucleotides read TGTGCCAGCAGCCCGTCTTATCCAGGGGACCCTGGAAACACCATATATTTT.

This chain links TRBV27 with TRBJ2-5, with 8 bases aligning to TRBD1. Germline CDR1 and CDR2: MNHEY and SMNVEV (reference sequence). The CDR3 loop spans 14 amino acids. Germline trimming cut 3 bases from V and 3 bases from J; bases unmatched to any gene: 3. This CDR3 reads CASSFLDREETQYF. CDR3 in DNA: TGTGCCAGCAGTTTCTTGGACAGGGAAGAGACCCAGTACTTC.